This TCR beta chain was captured by sequencing in a study of blood T cells in healthy people across ages. Overall study results and limits: Per million T cells, the diversity of TCR beta decreased roughly linearly as age advanced. Naive CD4+ cell counts and diversity both ran higher in long-lived than in aged donors.

On this clonotype: The antigen remains unidentified.

Next came a second PCR, run for about 7 to 12 cycles, which used a sample-barcoded 5' primer along with a J-beta primer mix. Each CDR3 protein is one row after TCRdb ran MiXCR on the 5' RACE reads. The sample yields 350,000 to 450,000 distinct CDR3 sequences, about 52% seen once. Germline V CDR1 and CDR2: SEHNR, FQNEAQ (reference sequence). The J segment lost 15 bases and the V segment lost 2 bases, leaving 23 bases of the junction unmatched. This CDR3 is built from 18 residues. The clonotype comes from a man aged 60-69 years in good health. The sample taken for sequencing was blood. The chain uses TRBV7-9 and TRBJ2-1; 9 bases are shared with TRBD1. CDR3 in amino acids: CASSLKAGQGLLDAHPFF. The CDR3 DNA sequence: TGTGCCAGCAGCTTAAAAGCGGGACAGGGTCTCCTCGACGCCCACCCGTTCTTC.